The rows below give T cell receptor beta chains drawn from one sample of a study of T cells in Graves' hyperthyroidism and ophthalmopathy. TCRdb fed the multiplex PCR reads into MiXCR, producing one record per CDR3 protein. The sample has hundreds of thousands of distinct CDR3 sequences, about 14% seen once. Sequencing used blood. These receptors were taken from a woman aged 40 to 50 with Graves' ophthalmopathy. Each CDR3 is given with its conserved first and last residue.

CASRSGPGAEAFF	TRBV6-1	13	TRBJ1-1
CASSERTSGSPLGANVLTF	TRBV5-1	19	TRBJ2-6
CASSYVNPYEQYF	TRBV6-2/TRBV6-3	13	TRBJ2-7
CASSVGQKSYGYTF	TRBV9	14	TRBJ1-2
CASSLYHGPYEQYF	TRBV7-3	14	TRBJ2-7
CATSDLRWTYEQYF	TRBV24-1	14	TRBJ2-7
CASSHRDREETQYF	TRBV18	14	TRBJ2-5
CASSLKGAGEQYF	TRBV12-3/TRBV12-4	13	TRBJ2-7
CASSDGRPEAFF	TRBV6-2/TRBV6-3	12	TRBJ1-1
CASSRQGFHQPQHF	TRBV6-5	14	TRBJ1-5
CASGGGGGDEQYF	TRBV12-5	13	TRBJ2-7
CASSQGGQGAESYEQYF	TRBV4-2	17	TRBJ2-7
CSVEDPTSGANVLTF	TRBV29-1	15	TRBJ2-6
CATFRTGGNTEAFF	TRBV6-2/TRBV6-3	14	TRBJ1-1
CASSIVGTGTSGTQYF	TRBV19	16	TRBJ2-5
CASSETFGGRGYEQYF	TRBV6-1	16	TRBJ2-7
CASRVDWVGTEAFF	TRBV2	14	TRBJ1-1
CASSPNRGGRDEQYF	TRBV27	15	TRBJ2-7
CASSQFSTQETQYF	TRBV19	14	TRBJ2-5
CAKRDAGGSTDTQYF	TRBV15	15	TRBJ2-3
CAWSVHSYTEAFF	TRBV30	13	TRBJ1-1
CASSKVSGTGNHEQYF	TRBV19	16	TRBJ2-7
CASTPRLDTEAFF	TRBV12-3/TRBV12-4	13	TRBJ1-1
CASSTGTGSSYEQYF	TRBV18	15	TRBJ2-7
CASSQEGTARYGYTF	TRBV3-1	15	TRBJ1-2
CASSFDNTGELFF	TRBV5-1	13	TRBJ2-2
CASSDPWGRTTEAFF	TRBV25-1	15	TRBJ1-1
CASSPSRQVGDPIWSAKNIQYF	TRBV19	22	TRBJ2-4
CASRGDFSSYEQYF	TRBV28	14	TRBJ2-7
CAIKGTDDHEQYF	TRBV10-3	13	TRBJ2-7
CASTGLAGVGEQYF	TRBV25-1	14	TRBJ2-7
CSVEEREGPQSRYGYTF	TRBV29-1	17	TRBJ1-2
CSVEISGEWNTEAFF	TRBV29-1	15	TRBJ1-1
CASSPPRTGYQETQYF	TRBV18	16	TRBJ2-5
CASSDADSSNSNQPQHF	TRBV6-4	17	TRBJ1-5
CASCDEVEQYF	TRBV6-2/TRBV6-3	11	TRBJ2-7
CASNTRDRYTDTQYF	TRBV11-2	15	TRBJ2-3
CASSILGTNEQYF	TRBV19	13	TRBJ2-7
CASRALDGTQYF	TRBV2	12	TRBJ2-5
CASNQEGHPVNTEAFF	TRBV27	16	TRBJ1-1
CASSLLRAQETQYF	TRBV28	14	TRBJ2-5
CASSLDCQWAPYEQYF	TRBV11-2	16	TRBJ2-7